This T cell receptor beta chain comes out of a study of T cells in Graves' hyperthyroidism and ophthalmopathy. CDR1 is DFQATT and CDR2 is SNEGSKA in the germline V gene (reference sequence). V was cut by 3 bases and J by 0 bases, with 16 bases left in between. The CDR3 covers 16 residues. The sample holds many counts of this clonotype. Researchers amplified the TCR beta CDR3 regions from RNA transcripts. The HTBI primer set was used in a first-round RT-PCR of the TCR CDR3. TCRdb reanalysed the multiplex PCR reads using MiXCR and keeps one entry per CDR3 protein. The data hold some 550,000 distinct CDR3 sequences, with about a sixth observed a single time.

The sequenced sample was blood. This chain links TRBV20-1 with TRBJ2-3, with D possibly matching TRBD2 (6 bases). The source of this sequence is a woman aged 40 to 49 with Graves' ophthalmopathy. CDR3: CSASAGTHPSTDTQYF. CDR3 in DNA: TGCAGTGCTAGCGCGGGGACTCATCCTAGCACAGATACGCAGTATTTT.